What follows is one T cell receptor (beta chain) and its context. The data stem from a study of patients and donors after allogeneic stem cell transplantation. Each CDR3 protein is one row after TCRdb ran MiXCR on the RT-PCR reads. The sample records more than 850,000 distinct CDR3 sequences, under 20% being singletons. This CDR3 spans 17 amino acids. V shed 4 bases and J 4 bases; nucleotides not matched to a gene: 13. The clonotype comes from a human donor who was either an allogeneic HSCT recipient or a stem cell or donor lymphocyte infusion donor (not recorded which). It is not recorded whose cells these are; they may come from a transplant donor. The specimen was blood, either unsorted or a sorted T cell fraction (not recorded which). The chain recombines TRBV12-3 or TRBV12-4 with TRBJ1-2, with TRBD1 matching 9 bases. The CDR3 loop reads CASSSSDRGRKGYGYTF. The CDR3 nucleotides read TGTGCCAGCAGTTCCTCGGACAGGGGTAGAAAGGGCTATGGCTACACCTTC.